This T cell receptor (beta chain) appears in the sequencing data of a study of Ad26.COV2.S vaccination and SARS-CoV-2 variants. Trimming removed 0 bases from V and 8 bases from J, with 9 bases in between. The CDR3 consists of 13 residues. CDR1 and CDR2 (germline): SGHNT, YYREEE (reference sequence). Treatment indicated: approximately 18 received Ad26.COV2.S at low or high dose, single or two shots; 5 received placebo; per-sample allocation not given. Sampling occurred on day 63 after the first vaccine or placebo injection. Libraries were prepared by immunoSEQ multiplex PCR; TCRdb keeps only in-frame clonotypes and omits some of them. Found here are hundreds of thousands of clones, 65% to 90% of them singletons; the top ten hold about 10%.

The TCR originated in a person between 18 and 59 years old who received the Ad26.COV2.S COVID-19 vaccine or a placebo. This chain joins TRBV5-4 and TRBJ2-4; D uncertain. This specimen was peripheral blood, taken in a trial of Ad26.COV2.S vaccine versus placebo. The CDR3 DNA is TGTGCCAGCAGCTTGGCGGGTTACGACATTCAGTACTTC. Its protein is CASSLAGYDIQYF.